A selection of T cell receptor beta chains follows, all from one sample in a study of T cells in Graves' hyperthyroidism and ophthalmopathy. TCRdb itself ran the multiplex PCR reads through MiXCR, one entry per CDR3 protein. There are about 560,000 distinct CDR3 sequences in the sample; over 15% occur only once, and more than 15% lies in the top ten. The specimen was blood. The receptor source for this set is a woman aged 18-35 years with Graves' hyperthyroidism. Both conserved end residues are part of each CDR3. The D gene is left open where the match is weak. Some rows have no size entry. The others give once, few or many, or a class for an expanded clone.

CDR3 protein: CSARGWTEQETQYF
CDR3 DNA: TGCAGTGCTAGAGGTTGGACAGAACAAGAGACCCAGTACTTC
D gene: -
V gene: TRBV20-1
J gene: TRBJ2-5
clone size: many

CDR3 protein: CASSLAGKGSTDTQYF
CDR3 DNA: TGCGCCAGCAGCTTGGCCGGTAAGGGCAGCACAGATACGCAGTATTTT
D gene: -
V gene: TRBV5-1
J gene: TRBJ2-3
clone size: many

CDR3 protein: CSAMGQGVKTQYF
CDR3 DNA: TGCAGTGCTATGGGGCAGGGGGTCAAGACCCAGTACTTC
D gene: TRBD1
V gene: TRBV20-1
J gene: TRBJ2-5
clone size: many

CDR3 protein: CASSLAAGGNTEAFF
CDR3 DNA: TGTGCCAGCAGCTTAGCTGCAGGGGGGAACACTGAAGCTTTCTTT
D gene: TRBD1
V gene: TRBV7-9
J gene: TRBJ1-1
clone size: many

CDR3 protein: CASRSGRVSTYEQYF
CDR3 DNA: TGTGCCAGCAGGTCTGGGAGGGTTTCGACCTACGAGCAGTACTTC
D gene: TRBD2
V gene: TRBV6-1
J gene: TRBJ2-7
clone size: -

CDR3 protein: CASSLHTQDGPRGRGTESNQPQHF
CDR3 DNA: TGTGCCAGCAGCTTACATACGCAGGACGGACCGAGAGGACGGGGCACCGAGAGCAATCAGCCCCAGCATTTT
D gene: -
V gene: TRBV7-2
J gene: TRBJ1-5
clone size: few

CDR3 protein: CSAPLEDRGYPEAFF
CDR3 DNA: TGCAGTGCTCCATTAGAGGACAGGGGCTACCCTGAAGCTTTCTTT
D gene: TRBD1
V gene: TRBV20-1
J gene: TRBJ1-1
clone size: many

CDR3 protein: CATSRDLEPQHF
CDR3 DNA: TGTGCCACCAGCAGAGATCTAGAGCCCCAGCATTTT
D gene: -
V gene: TRBV15
J gene: TRBJ1-5
clone size: few

CDR3 protein: CASQPSAASTDTQYF
CDR3 DNA: TGCGCCAGCCAACCATCGGCGGCTAGCACAGATACGCAGTATTTT
D gene: -
V gene: TRBV4-1
J gene: TRBJ2-3
clone size: few

CDR3 protein: CASSYLTTGTGREQPQHF
CDR3 DNA: TGTGCCAGCAGTTACTTAACAACCGGGACAGGGAGGGAACAGCCCCAGCATTTT
D gene: TRBD1
V gene: TRBV6-5
J gene: TRBJ1-5
clone size: few

CDR3 protein: CASSPPRLPKETQYF
CDR3 DNA: TGTGCCAGCTCACCACCGAGACTGCCAAAAGAGACCCAGTACTTC
D gene: -
V gene: TRBV18
J gene: TRBJ2-5
clone size: few

CDR3 protein: CASSLTGRTDTQYF
CDR3 DNA: TGCGCCAGCAGCTTGACAGGGAGGACAGATACGCAGTATTTT
D gene: -
V gene: TRBV5-1
J gene: TRBJ2-3
clone size: few

CDR3 protein: CASSPRQGNEQYF
CDR3 DNA: TGTGCCAGCTCACCCCGACAGGGGAACGAGCAGTACTTC
D gene: TRBD1
V gene: TRBV18
J gene: TRBJ2-7
clone size: -

CDR3 protein: CASSSSAGAEQFF
CDR3 DNA: TGTGCCAGTAGTTCCTCAGCGGGGGCTGAGCAGTTCTTC
D gene: TRBD2
V gene: TRBV19
J gene: TRBJ2-1
clone size: -

CDR3 protein: CASSLGDRADQPQHF
CDR3 DNA: TGCGCCAGCAGCCTAGGGGACAGAGCCGATCAGCCCCAGCATTTT
D gene: TRBD1
V gene: TRBV5-1
J gene: TRBJ1-5
clone size: -

CDR3 protein: CAISEEGDNEQFF
CDR3 DNA: TGTGCCATCAGTGAGGAAGGGGACAATGAGCAGTTCTTC
D gene: -
V gene: TRBV10-3
J gene: TRBJ2-1
clone size: many